The next 21 T cell receptor beta chains were all read from a single sample in a study of T-cell memory formation after mild COVID-19. Via MiXCR, TCRdb re-called the 5' RACE reads, giving one row per CDR3 protein. The table shows around 200,000 distinct CDR3 sequences, with 18% occurring only once. Sequenced: PBMCs or a T cell subset sorted from them (not recorded which). The receptors were sampled from a man between 18 and 29 years old who had mild COVID-19 (a few samples of this study predate the infection). Cell type and time point are not known.

This clonotype was picked up many times. The rearrangement links TRBV4-2 to TRBJ1-1; the D gene is possibly TRBD1 (6 bases). Trimming removed 7 bases at V and 7 bases at J, with 16 bases between. Per the germline V gene, CDR1 is LGHNA and CDR2 is YNFKEQ. CDR3 length: 13 residues. The CDR3 nucleotides read TGTGCCAGCAAAGGACAGCTACAAAGTGAAGCTTTCTTT. It codes for CASKGQLQSEAFF.

The rearrangement joins TRBV7-2 to TRBJ2-3, with D possibly being TRBD1 (5 bases). Looked up from germline, CDR1 is SGHTA and CDR2 is FQGNSA. Trimming removed 3 bases at V and 6 bases at J, with 7 bases between. This CDR3 is built from 12 residues. The CDR3 nucleotides are TGTGCCAGCAGCTTGTACAGGGATACGCAGTATTTT. Its translation is CASSLYRDTQYF.

This clonotype was observed a few times. The chain uses TRBV20-1 and TRBJ1-4; TRBD1 is a possible D gene (5 bases). Trimming took off 5 bases at V and 6 bases at J, with 16 bases between the two ends. CDR1 and CDR2 (germline): DFQATT, SNEGSKA (reference sequence). The CDR3 has 14 amino acids. The CDR3 here is CSASWGSNDEKLFF. The CDR3 DNA follows: TGCAGTGCTTCATGGGGGTCTAATGATGAAAAACTGTTTTTT.

The chain uses TRBV10-3 and TRBJ2-7; a possible D gene is TRBD1 (5 bases). The V end was cut by 2 bases, the J end by 4 bases, with 12 bases between. Germline V lookup: CDR1 ENHRY, CDR2 SYGVKD. This CDR3 comprises 14 residues. The CDR3 sequence: CAISERGLGYEQYF. CDR3 sequence (DNA): TGTGCCATCAGTGAGAGGGGCCTTGGATACGAGCAGTACTTC.

The chain combines TRBV7-2 with TRBJ1-5; 8 nucleotides align to TRBD1. Germline trimming cut 5 bases from V and 3 bases from J; bases unmatched to any gene: 9. CDR3 length equals 16 residues. CDR1 is SGHTA and CDR2 is FQGNSA in the germline V gene. In DNA form, the CDR3 reads TGTGCCAGCAGCCTGTCGACAGGGGCGGACAATCAGCCCCAGCATTTT. It specifies CASSLSTGADNQPQHF.

J is TRBJ2-3 and V is TRBV3-1; D gene unclear. Germline V gene lookup returns CDR1 LGHDT and CDR2 YNNKEL (reference sequence). This CDR3 is built from 15 residues. V lost 0 bases and J 0 bases, leaving 7 bases between the germline ends. In DNA form, the CDR3 reads TGTGCCAGCAGCCAAGACCAAACTAGCACAGATACGCAGTATTTT. It encodes CASSQDQTSTDTQYF.

The chain employs TRBV5-1 and TRBJ2-3; a weak D match, TRBD2 (6 bases). Germline values: CDR1 SGHRS, CDR2 YFSETQ. This CDR3 region has 13 residues. The germline V and J ends were trimmed by 3 bases and 11 bases, with 16 bases remaining between them. CDR3 nucleotides: TGCGCCAGCAGCTCGGACTCGCGGGGTAGGCAGTATTTT. Translated: CASSSDSRGRQYF.

The chain has TRBV20-1 and TRBJ2-3, with D perhaps TRBD2 (7 bases). Trimming left V 6 bases short and J 2 bases short, with 15 bases between. Germline CDR1 reads DFQATT; CDR2 reads SNEGSKA (reference sequence). The CDR3 covers 14 residues. CDR3 in amino acids: CSAGPGGPTDTQYF. CDR3 bases: TGCAGTGCCGGCCCCGGGGGGCCCACAGATACGCAGTATTTT.

This chain links TRBV5-1 with TRBJ2-3, with TRBD2 as a possible D gene (6 bases). Trimming shortened V by 6 bases and J by 0 bases, and 11 bases separated the two germline ends. The CDR3 contains 14 residues. CDR1 SGHRS and CDR2 YFSETQ come from the germline V gene. CDR3 protein: CASNPSASTDTQYF. CDR3 nucleotide sequence: TGCGCCAGCAATCCTAGCGCCAGCACAGATACGCAGTATTTT. The entire variable domain, with the rest obtained from reference TRBV5-1 and TRBJ2-3, is as follows: KAGVTQTPRYLIKTRGQQVTLSCSPISGHRSVSWYQQTPGQGLQFLFEYFSETQRNKGNFPGRFSGRQFSNSRSEMNVSTLELGDSALYLCASNPSASTDTQYFGPGTRLTVL.

This clonotype was observed a handful of times. The chain recombines TRBV9 with TRBJ2-5; D may be TRBD1 or TRBD2 (5 bases each). Germline values: CDR1 SGDLS, CDR2 YYNGEE. Trimming removed 2 bases at V and 5 bases at J, with 16 bases between. The CDR3 length is 15 residues. This CDR3 reads CASSVGEPLDETQYF. CDR3 nucleotide sequence: TGTGCCAGCAGCGTGGGGGAACCTCTGGACGAGACCCAGTACTTC. Full variable domain (missing parts from reference TRBV9 and TRBJ2-5): DSGVTQTPKHLITATGQRVTLRCSPRSGDLSVYWYQQSLDQGLQFLIQYYNGEERAKGNILERFSAQQFPDLHSELNLSSLELGDSALYFCASSVGEPLDETQYFGPGTRLLVL.

The chain recombines TRBV7-6 with TRBJ2-5; no clear D. Germline lookup yields CDR1 SGHVS and CDR2 FNYEAQ. The CDR3 spans 12 residues. The ends were cut back, 7 bases at V and 5 bases at J, with 11 bases in the middle. The CDR3: CASTPHGETQYF. The CDR3 nucleotides read TGTGCCAGCACCCCCCATGGCGAGACCCAGTACTTC. Full variable domain (rest looked up from reference TRBV7-6 and TRBJ2-5): GAGVSQSPRYKVTKRGQDVALRCDPISGHVSLYWYRQALGQGPEFLTYFNYEAQQDKSGLPNDRFSAERPEGSISTLTIQRTEQRDSAMYRCASTPHGETQYFGPGTRLLVL.

In this sample, this clonotype turned up many times. This rearrangement joins TRBV7-2 to TRBJ1-2; no firm D call. Germline V gene data show CDR1 as SGHTA and CDR2 as FQGNSA. The CDR3 loop spans 12 amino acids. With 1 base removed from V and 8 bases from J, the gap between germline ends came to 8 bases. The CDR3 protein is CASSLVLEGYTF. The CDR3 DNA reads as TGTGCCAGCAGCTTAGTCCTGGAGGGCTACACCTTC.

This clonotype showed up just a few times. The chain couples TRBV7-2 to TRBJ1-1; 8 bases are shared with TRBD1. V trimming: 5 bases; J trimming: 2 bases; junction bases outside the gene matches: 7. Germline assignment: CDR1 SGHTA and CDR2 FQGNSA. This CDR3 contains 15 residues. This CDR3 is CASSPRQGLNTEAFF. CDR3 nucleotide sequence: TGTGCCAGCAGCCCACGACAGGGGTTAAACACTGAAGCTTTCTTT.

This clonotype has more than one count but fewer than ten. The chain combines TRBV5-1 with TRBJ1-3; possible D gene TRBD1, 5 bases. V was trimmed by 4 bases and J by 4 bases, leaving 9 bases between them. The CDR3 has 13 residues. Germline V gene data show CDR1 as SGHRS and CDR2 as YFSETQ. CDR3 protein: CASSRGDGNTIYF. DNA of the CDR3: TGCGCCAGCAGCCGGGGGGACGGAAACACCATATATTTT.

The chain has TRBV12-3 or TRBV12-4 and TRBJ2-3; D remains unclear. The CDR3 covers 14 residues. The germline V and J ends were trimmed by 1 base and 6 bases, with 11 bases remaining between them. The CDR3 bases are TGTGCCAGCAGTTTAGGGCGGTCTGGGGATACGCAGTATTTT. Its protein is CASSLGRSGDTQYF.

This clonotype was seen once. The chain joins TRBV11-2 to TRBJ1-6, with 7 bases fitting TRBD1. The germline V gene has CDR1 SGHAT and CDR2 FQNNGV. The CDR3 length is 15 residues. V lost 6 bases, J lost 8 bases, and 10 bases stayed unmatched. The CDR3 spells CASRPLQGRDSPLHF. DNA of the CDR3: TGTGCCAGCAGGCCATTACAGGGGAGGGATTCACCCCTCCACTTT.

The CDR3 reads CASSFRLTWTSNQPQHF. The CDR3, as DNA: TGTGCCAGCAGTTTCCGACTCACCTGGACAAGCAATCAGCCCCAGCATTTT. The chain uses TRBV28 and TRBJ1-5; maybe TRBD1 (5 bases). CDR3 length equals 17 residues. The germline CDR1 and CDR2 sequences are MDHEN and SYDVKM. The ends were cut back, 3 bases at V and 1 base at J, with 16 bases in the middle.

The gene calls are TRBV5-1 and TRBJ2-2; tentatively, D is TRBD1 (6 bases). The V gene lost 4 bases and the J gene lost 6 bases, with 25 bases spanning the gap. This CDR3 has 18 amino acids. Germline V CDR1 and CDR2: SGHRS, YFSETQ. This chain's CDR3 is CASSRKVGSGVSAGELFF. CDR3 nucleotide sequence: TGCGCCAGCAGCAGGAAGGTCGGTTCAGGGGTGAGCGCCGGGGAGCTGTTTTTT.

V and J are TRBV7-9 and TRBJ2-6; D may be TRBD1 (6 bases). V lost 11 bases and J lost 0, with 11 bases in between. This CDR3 contains 14 residues. The germline V gene encodes CDR1 SEHNR and CDR2 FQNEAQ (reference sequence). The CDR3 spells CAEDSSSGANVLTF. Here the CDR3 DNA reads TGTGCCGAGGACAGCAGCTCTGGGGCCAACGTCCTGACTTTC.

This clonotype was picked up a small number of times. This chain joins TRBV29-1 and TRBJ1-2; no clear D. Trimming shortened V by 7 bases and J by 8 bases, and 11 bases separated the two germline ends. CDR1 and CDR2 from the germline V gene are SQVTM and ANQGSEA. The CDR3 covers 10 residues. The CDR3 DNA sequence: TGCAGCGCGGGTCACAGCGGCTACACCTTC. Amino acid sequence: CSAGHSGYTF.

V usage is TRBV6-6 and J usage is TRBJ1-2; D is ambiguous. The ends were cut back, 2 bases at V and 2 bases at J, with 9 bases in the middle. Germline V gene lookup returns CDR1 MNHNY and CDR2 SVGAGI (reference sequence). The CDR3 is made up of 14 amino acids. The CDR3 is CASSYAGENYGYTF. The CDR3 nucleotides are TGTGCCAGCAGTTACGCGGGTGAAAACTATGGCTACACCTTC.